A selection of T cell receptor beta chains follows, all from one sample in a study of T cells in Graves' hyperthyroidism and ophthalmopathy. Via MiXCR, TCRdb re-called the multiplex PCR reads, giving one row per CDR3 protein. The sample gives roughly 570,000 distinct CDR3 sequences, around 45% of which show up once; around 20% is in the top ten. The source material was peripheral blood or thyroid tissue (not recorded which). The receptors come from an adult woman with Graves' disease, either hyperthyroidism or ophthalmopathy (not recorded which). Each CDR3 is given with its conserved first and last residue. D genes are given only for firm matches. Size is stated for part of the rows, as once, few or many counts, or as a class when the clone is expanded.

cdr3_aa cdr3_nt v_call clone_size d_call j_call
CSANAYGTSDQPQHF TGCAGTGCTAACGCCTACGGGACTAGCGATCAGCCCCAGCATTTT TRBV20-1 . . TRBJ1-5
CAISEQGSNYVFTF TGTGCCATCAGTGAGCAAGGATCTAACTATGTCTTCACCTTC TRBV10-3 . . TRBJ1-2
CASSPRKRGSYEQCF TGTGCCAGCAGTCCGCGGAAGCGGGGCTCCTACGAGCAGTGCTTC TRBV5-4 few TRBD2 TRBJ2-7
CASRTDPNTGELFF TGTGCCAGCAGAACAGACCCAAACACCGGGGAGCTGTTTTTT TRBV28 few . TRBJ2-2
CASLGQGMNTGELFF TGTGCCAGCCTGGGGCAGGGCATGAACACCGGGGAGCTGTTTTTT TRBV6-6 . . TRBJ2-2
CASIGWQETQYF TGTGCCAGCATAGGCTGGCAAGAGACCCAGTACTTC TRBV6-2/TRBV6-3 many . TRBJ2-5
CACGTGLDTQYF TGTGCCTGCGGGACAGGGCTTGATACGCAGTATTTT TRBV15 . TRBD1 TRBJ2-3
CANSLEGRTQYF TGTGCCAACAGTTTAGAGGGGAGGACCCAGTACTTC TRBV12-3/TRBV12-4 once . TRBJ2-5
CASSSRGDYTF TGTGCCAGCAGTTCCAGGGGGGACTACACCTTC TRBV6-6 many TRBD1 TRBJ1-2
CASSRQEGPEQYF TGTGCCAGCAGCCGTCAGGAGGGCCCCGAGCAGTACTTC TRBV7-9 . . TRBJ2-7
CASSLEGGSTIYF TGTGCCAGCAGCCTCGAGGGGGGAAGCACCATATATTTT TRBV9 . . TRBJ1-3
CASSPLTGDNSPLHF TGTGCCAGCTCACCACTTACGGGGGACAATTCACCCCTCCACTTT TRBV18 . . TRBJ1-6
CASRPFDRDGTEAFF TGCGCCAGCAGACCCTTCGACAGGGATGGCACTGAAGCTTTCTTT TRBV5-1 many TRBD1 TRBJ1-1
CSVRRGSYEQYF TGCAGCGTGAGGAGGGGTTCCTACGAGCAGTACTTC TRBV29-1 . . TRBJ2-7
CSARDWQEELFF TGCAGTGCTAGAGATTGGCAGGAGGAGCTGTTTTTT TRBV20-1 . . TRBJ2-2
CASSYAAGAYEQYF TGTGCCAGCAGCTACGCAGCGGGAGCCTACGAGCAGTACTTC TRBV7-8 . TRBD2 TRBJ2-7
CAISESGEGYGYTF TGTGCCATCAGTGAGTCGGGTGAGGGCTACGGCTACACCTTC TRBV10-3 many . TRBJ1-2
CATSARGGYGYTF TGTGCCACCAGTGCTAGGGGGGGTTATGGCTACACCTTC TRBV24-1 . . TRBJ1-2
CASSARTSGTISYEQYF TGTGCCAGCAGTGCTAGGACTAGCGGGACAATAAGCTACGAGCAGTACTTC TRBV2 . TRBD2 TRBJ2-7
CASSGGEGRYEQYF TGTGCCAGCAGCGGCGGGGAGGGGCGCTACGAGCAGTACTTC TRBV25-1 . TRBD2 TRBJ2-7
CSARRLRAQPEAFF TGCAGTGCTAGACGTCTCAGGGCTCAACCGGAAGCTTTCTTT TRBV20-1 . . TRBJ1-1
CASSPSGDGSYEQYF TGTGCCAGCAGCCCATCCGGGGACGGGTCCTACGAGCAGTACTTC TRBV9 . . TRBJ2-7
CASSQEGRGWTEAFF TGCGCCAGCAGCCAAGAGGGCAGGGGATGGACTGAAGCTTTCTTT TRBV4-3 . . TRBJ1-1
CATSRVKGVGEQYF TGTGCCACCAGCAGAGTGAAAGGGGTCGGAGAGCAGTACTTC TRBV15 many . TRBJ2-7
CSVQGRGDYGYTF TGCAGCGTTCAGGGCCGAGGGGACTATGGCTACACCTTC TRBV29-1 . . TRBJ1-2
CASTIWGASGANVLTF TGTGCCAGCACCATATGGGGGGCGAGTGGGGCCAACGTCCTGACTTTC TRBV12-3/TRBV12-4 many . TRBJ2-6
CASSTRQNTEAFF TGTGCCAGTAGTACTAGACAGAACACTGAAGCTTTCTTT TRBV19 many . TRBJ1-1
CASSHRNYGYTF TGTGCCAGCAGCCACAGAAACTATGGCTACACCTTC TRBV11-1 . . TRBJ1-2
CASVDRGLNTEAFF TGTGCCAGCGTAGATCGGGGACTGAACACTGAAGCTTTCTTT TRBV25-1 once . TRBJ1-1
CASSQAGGAYNSPLHF TGTGCCAGCAGCCAGGCCGGAGGGGCATATAATTCACCCCTCCACTTT TRBV9 . . TRBJ1-6
CASSGTGKTGELFF TGTGCCAGCAGTGGGACAGGGAAAACCGGGGAGCTGTTTTTT TRBV2 few TRBD1 TRBJ2-2
CASSGEAGRYGYTF TGTGCCAGCAGTGGGGAGGCAGGGCGCTATGGCTACACCTTC TRBV2 many . TRBJ1-2
CSLVGVQNTEAFF TGCAGCTTGGTAGGGGTACAGAACACTGAAGCTTTCTTT TRBV29-1 . . TRBJ1-1